This T cell receptor (beta chain) came from a study of cytomegalovirus exposure and HLA in healthy donors (dated by TCRdb to about 2017). Notes on the research overall: A later analysis indicated that the 110 or so validation repertoires were generated on the platform also employed for the 720 or so repertoires of the first cohort. The study aimed to test whether cataloging public T cell receptors could reveal signatures of past pathogen exposure. A separate validation cohort of roughly 130 different subjects was used in addition to the 666-subject first cohort. The study combined high-throughput TCR immunosequencing, statistical association of individual TCRs with disease status, and machine learning to predict cytomegalovirus infection status. What the study reported, not specific to this receptor: The validation cohort had no HLA typing available for a later analysis, so co-occurrence within that cohort was assessed over all 120 repertoires. In both the original and validation cohorts, the classifier was reported to diagnose cytomegalovirus status with high specificity and sensitivity. A few of the identified cytomegalovirus-associated TCR beta chains were confirmed in vitro to be specific for cytomegalovirus antigens. Of the cluster scores, 85% to 95% were above 0 in a later analysis, which found that TCRs clustered in the first cohort also tended to co-occur in the 120 validation repertoires. While some public TCRs were present in many individuals, most TCR sequences turned up only very rarely across donors. According to the authors, the approach could potentially be generalized to other disease states and immunological phenotypes. The study listed 164 TCR beta chains as associated with cytomegalovirus.

Points on this clone: The antigen this receptor binds is unknown. No quality values exist for individual bases; no much larger clone is one base distant.

The library relied on the immunoSEQ multiplex PCR assay. In the authors' own workflow: To diagnose cytomegalovirus status from the catalog of TCR beta chain sequences, a statistical classification framework was built. TCRdb retrieved this table from immuneACCESS and kept in-frame rearrangements only. Not all clones are present; in checked studies, unresolved V genes account for under half, and no reason is known for the remainder. V, J and clone size derive from that table, while D and trimming were established from the DNA sequence. Counted in this sample were 170,000 or so clones; roughly 84% of them appeared once. The ten largest clonotypes hold under 3.5% of the sample. The V end gives up 7 bases and the J end 7 bases, leaving 8 bases in the junction not matched to a gene. In the germline V gene (reference sequence), CDR1 corresponds to LNHDA and CDR2 to SQIVND. Taken from cysteine to phenylalanine, the CDR3 has 13 residues. Only the CDR3 DNA stays, 39 bases, in frame from base 1.

Separate from the approximately 700-subject first cohort, the validation cohort of 90 to 150 subjects was the group to which the donors belonged. The sequence joins TRBV19 to TRBJ1-1; 8 nucleotides in the junction match TRBD1. Sequenced material: PBMCs. The clonotype comes from a woman aged 18-29 years in good health and CMV-seropositive. The sequence in DNA is TGTGCCAGTATCCCGACAGGGGATTTTGAAGCTTTCTTT. Its protein product is CASIPTGDFEAFF.